The source of this T cell receptor beta chain is a study of blood T cells in healthy people across ages. Each donor was a healthy Caucasian individual from Russia, aged about 6 to 100. A sample-barcoded 5' primer and a J-beta primer mix were used in a second PCR of roughly 7 to 11 cycles. Each cDNA molecule was tagged by a template-switch adaptor that had 12 random nucleotides. Individual samples furnished no less than 2.5 million CDR3-containing paired-end reads apiece. TCRdb itself ran the 5' RACE reads through MiXCR, one entry per CDR3 protein. The sample has around 620,000 distinct CDR3 sequences, about 25% seen once. This clonotype has only a few counts. Its antigen is currently unknown. V gave up 3 bases and J gave up 3 bases, with 9 bases separating them. The CDR3 extends over 14 amino acids. Germline values: CDR1 MDHEN, CDR2 SYDVKM. Findings and limits, study-wide: CMV status of donors was unknown, possibly confounding expanded clonotype changes.

The sample was blood. This sequence originates from a woman in her 70s in good health. The chain joins TRBV28 to TRBJ1-5, with a tentative D call TRBD1 (6 bases). CDR3 amino acids: CASSFHRDNQPQHF. The DNA of the CDR3 is TGTGCCAGCAGTTTTCACAGGGACAATCAGCCCCAGCATTTT. Full variable domain (remainder filled in from reference TRBV28 and TRBJ1-5): DVKVTQSSRYLVKRTGEKVFLECVQDMDHENMFWYRQDPGLGLRLIYFSYDVKMKEKGDIPEGYSVSREKKERFSLILESASTNQTSMYLCASSFHRDNQPQHFGDGTRLSIL.